The 5 T cell receptor beta chains presented below share a single source sample, sequenced in a study of OX40 agonist ivuxolimab in advanced cancers. TCRdb's copy holds only in-frame clones and misses some; the assay was immunoSEQ multiplex PCR. This sample carries about 33,000 clones, less than 85% of them seen once, and the ten largest clones take 20% to 25%. Specimen: CD4+ or CD8+ T cells sorted from blood, collected in a trial of the OX40 agonist ivuxolimab. The receptor set was obtained from an adult with an advanced solid tumor such as melanoma, head and neck, liver or kidney cancer.

This clone was detected once. This rearrangement joins TRBV5-4 to TRBJ2-5; D might be TRBD2 (6 bases). The assigned J gene may be wrong: the sequence end matches TRBJ2-7 better. CDR3 length equals 16 residues. CDR1 is SGHNT and CDR2 is YYREEE in the germline V gene (reference sequence). The CDR3 here is CASSLEGGMSSYEQYF. The CDR3 DNA is TGTGCCAGCAGCTTGGAAGGCGGGATGAGCTCCTACGAGCAGTACTTC.

This chain uses TRBV28 with TRBJ1-2, with D possibly TRBD1 on 6 matching bases. V was trimmed by 7 bases and J by 13 bases, leaving 16 bases between them. The CDR3 is 11 amino acids. Germline V gene data show CDR1 as MDHEN and CDR2 as SYDVKM. CDR3 in amino acids: CASTLTGFPTF. The CDR3 nucleotides read TGTGCCAGCACCCTAACAGGGTTCCCCACCTTC.

About this clone: One end of the junction does not line up with germline, which may come from a read error. Written as DNA, the CDR3 is TGTGCGAGTAGCCCACTAGTCGTGTACAATGAGCAGTTCTTC. As protein: CASSPLVVYNEQFF. V and J are TRBV19 and TRBJ2-1; D perhaps matches TRBD2 (5 bases). Per the germline V gene, CDR1 is LNHDA and CDR2 is SQIVND (reference sequence). The CDR3 totals 14 residues. Drawing the rest from reference TRBV19 and TRBJ2-1, the complete variable domain is DGGITQSPKYLFRKEGQNVTLSCEQNLNHDAMYWYRQDPGQGLRLIYYSQIVNDFQKGDIAEGYSVSREKKESFPLTVTSAQKNPTAFYLCASSPLVVYNEQFFGPGTRLTVL.

V and J are TRBV28 and TRBJ1-5; TRBD1 might be the D (5 bases). The V end was cut by 8 bases, the J end by 7 bases, with 24 bases between. This CDR3 has 16 amino acids. Germline V gene sequence: CDR1 MDHEN, CDR2 SYDVKM. The CDR3 spells CASRSFGGGAQQPQHF. In nucleotides, the CDR3 is TGTGCCAGCCGAAGTTTCGGGGGAGGGGCCCAGCAGCCCCAGCATTTT.

V and J are TRBV2 and TRBJ2-3, with D tentatively TRBD2 (6 bases). Trimming removed 0 bases from V and 2 bases from J, with 9 bases in between. The CDR3 is 15 residues long. CDR1 and CDR2 from the germline V gene are SNHLY and FYNNEI. CDR3 sequence: CASSEAGLFTDTQYF. The CDR3 DNA reads TGTGCCAGCAGTGAAGCGGGACTCTTCACAGATACGCAGTATTTT.